This T cell receptor (beta chain) was recovered during a study of blood T cell repertoires in COVID-19. Study in general: COVID-19 samples from acute and convalescent phases originated in the United States, Italy and Spain. T cells, B-cell-depleted T cells, or PBMCs supplied cDNA or gDNA.

This clone was detected many times. The ends were cut back, 6 bases at V and 6 bases at J, with 14 bases in the middle. The CDR3 has 13 residues. In the original analysis: Reference gene primer amplification in the assay estimated nucleated cell counts. Repertoires were generated with immunoSEQ multiplex PCR, while TCRdb's copy carries only in-frame clones and drops some. The D gene and trimming were derived from the DNA, and the V and J assignments and clone size from that table. The sample lists some 140,000 clones; approximately 84% were seen once. The receptor was derived from a human donor in a cohort sampled during active COVID-19. Sequenced input: peripheral blood. The rearrangement uses TRBV12-3 or TRBV12-4 and TRBJ1-2, with D maybe TRBD1 (6 bases). In DNA, the CDR3 is TGTGCCAGCAGCACTCAACAGGGTAATGGCTACACCTTC. Translated: CASSTQQGNGYTF.